The TCR beta chain described here comes from a study of T cell responses to AZD1222 COVID-19 vaccine. Study-wide points: Most donors were white British, females outnumbered males, and clonal diversity was possibly underestimated. Within unmutated variant regions lay the reported targets of nearly half of spike-specific TCRs.

This CDR3 spans 15 amino acids. Trimming shortened V by 1 base and J by 0 bases, and 10 bases separated the two germline ends. Germline CDR1 is SGHRS and CDR2 is YFSETQ. About this clone: Its antigen is not identified.

Clones were sequenced by immunoSEQ multiplex PCR, and TCRdb holds only the in-frame ones, with some missing. The table shows roughly 140,000 clones, with 89% occurring only once. The material was peripheral blood, obtained on day 0 of AZD1222 vaccination. The J gene is TRBJ1-2, the V gene TRBV5-1, with D uncertain. The sequence came from an adult in good health. This CDR3 reads CASSLSGRANYGYTF. The CDR3 DNA reads TGCGCCAGCAGCTTGTCTGGCAGAGCTAACTATGGCTACACCTTC. Using reference TRBV5-1 and TRBJ1-2 for the parts outside the CDR3, the full variable domain is KAGVTQTPRYLIKTRGQQVTLSCSPISGHRSVSWYQQTPGQGLQFLFEYFSETQRNKGNFPGRFSGRQFSNSRSEMNVSTLELGDSALYLCASSLSGRANYGYTFGSGTRLTVV.